These T cell receptor beta chains were read from a single sample in a study of cytomegalovirus exposure and HLA in healthy donors. The method was immunoSEQ multiplex PCR; TCRdb's version includes in-frame clones alone and lacks a portion of them. The sample lists about 79,000 clones, under 95% occurring once. The source material was PBMCs. The receptors derive from a woman in her twenties or thirties in good health and CMV-seronegative. The CDR3 runs from the conserved cysteine through the conserved F or W. A D gene is named only where the DNA matches it firmly. The size field is filled for only some rows; it gives once, few, many or a size class.

clone size: -; D gene: -; CDR3 length: 15; V gene: TRBV30; J gene: TRBJ2-1; CDR3 protein: CAWSVDSSSYNEQFF; CDR3 DNA: TGTGCCTGGAGTGTGGACTCAAGCTCCTACAATGAGCAGTTCTTC
clone size: -; D gene: -; CDR3 length: 14; V gene: TRBV7-2; J gene: TRBJ1-6; CDR3 protein: CASSLNPRDSPLHF; CDR3 DNA: TGTGCCAGCAGCTTAAATCCGAGAGATTCACCCCTCCACTTT
clone size: -; D gene: TRBD1; CDR3 length: 16; V gene: TRBV9; J gene: TRBJ1-6; CDR3 protein: CASSVGQGGLGSPLHF; CDR3 DNA: TGTGCCAGCAGCGTAGGACAGGGCGGTCTGGGTTCACCCCTCCACTTT
clone size: -; D gene: -; CDR3 length: 14; V gene: TRBV6-6; J gene: TRBJ2-6; CDR3 protein: CASQGLSGANVLTF; CDR3 DNA: TGTGCCTCACAGGGTCTCTCTGGGGCCAACGTCCTGACTTTC
clone size: -; D gene: -; CDR3 length: 12; V gene: TRBV5-6; J gene: TRBJ2-7; CDR3 protein: CASSRLVGEQYF; CDR3 DNA: TGTGCCAGCAGCCGACTAGTAGGCGAGCAGTACTTC
clone size: -; D gene: TRBD2; CDR3 length: 19; V gene: TRBV5-4; J gene: TRBJ2-3; CDR3 protein: CASSNAGLAGATVSDTQYF; CDR3 DNA: TGTGCCAGCAGTAATGCCGGACTAGCGGGGGCGACTGTGTCAGATACGCAGTATTTT
clone size: once; D gene: TRBD1; CDR3 length: 14; V gene: TRBV5-4; J gene: TRBJ1-1; CDR3 protein: CASTTRDRNTEAFF; CDR3 DNA: TGTGCCAGCACCACTCGGGACAGGAACACTGAAGCTTTCTTT
clone size: -; D gene: -; CDR3 length: 17; V gene: TRBV28; J gene: TRBJ1-6; CDR3 protein: CASSSPLEGSYNSPLHF; CDR3 DNA: TGTGCCAGCAGTTCCCCCCTGGAGGGCTCCTATAATTCACCCCTCCACTTT
clone size: -; D gene: TRBD1; CDR3 length: 14; V gene: TRBV7-2; J gene: TRBJ2-7; CDR3 protein: CASEGDRGSYEQYF; CDR3 DNA: TGTGCCAGCGAGGGGGACAGGGGTTCCTACGAGCAGTACTTC
clone size: -; D gene: TRBD2; CDR3 length: 16; V gene: TRBV4-1; J gene: TRBJ2-7; CDR3 protein: CASSQERSGGRIEQYF; CDR3 DNA: TGCGCCAGCAGCCAAGAAAGATCGGGAGGGAGGATCGAGCAGTACTTC
clone size: -; D gene: -; CDR3 length: 13; V gene: TRBV28; J gene: TRBJ1-2; CDR3 protein: CASSLRGGRGYTF; CDR3 DNA: TGTGCCAGCAGTTTAAGGGGTGGGCGGGGCTACACCTTC
clone size: -; D gene: TRBD1; CDR3 length: 12; V gene: TRBV6-6; J gene: TRBJ1-2; CDR3 protein: CASSDRGGGYTF; CDR3 DNA: TGTGCCAGCAGTGACAGGGGGGGCGGCTACACCTTC
clone size: once; D gene: TRBD2; CDR3 length: 19; V gene: TRBV2; J gene: TRBJ2-3; CDR3 protein: CASSDSLAGTLFSTDTQYF; CDR3 DNA: TGTGCCAGCAGTGATAGCCTAGCGGGAACTCTTTTTAGCACAGATACGCAGTATTTT
clone size: -; D gene: -; CDR3 length: 13; V gene: TRBV5-1; J gene: TRBJ2-2; CDR3 protein: CASSHIWTGELFF; CDR3 DNA: TGCGCCAGCAGCCACATCTGGACTGGGGAGCTGTTTTTT
clone size: -; D gene: TRBD2; CDR3 length: 13; V gene: TRBV7-9; J gene: TRBJ2-1; CDR3 protein: CASSPSGSPEQFF; CDR3 DNA: TGTGCCAGCAGCCCTAGCGGGAGCCCTGAGCAGTTCTTC
clone size: once; D gene: -; CDR3 length: 12; V gene: TRBV7-2; J gene: TRBJ2-1; CDR3 protein: CASSLILNEQFF; CDR3 DNA: TGTGCCAGCAGCTTAATCTTGAATGAGCAGTTCTTC
clone size: -; D gene: TRBD2; CDR3 length: 15; V gene: TRBV9; J gene: TRBJ2-7; CDR3 protein: CASSVGPSGYYEQYF; CDR3 DNA: TGTGCCAGCAGCGTAGGGCCTAGCGGGTACTACGAGCAGTACTTC
clone size: once; D gene: TRBD1; CDR3 length: 16; V gene: TRBV18; J gene: TRBJ2-3; CDR3 protein: CASSPPTGTGGDTQYF; CDR3 DNA: TGTGCCAGCTCACCTCCAACCGGGACAGGGGGCGATACGCAGTATTTT
clone size: -; D gene: TRBD2; CDR3 length: 17; V gene: TRBV12-5; J gene: TRBJ2-2; CDR3 protein: CASGPTGLAGGAGELFF; CDR3 DNA: TGTGCTAGTGGACCAACTGGCCTAGCGGGAGGGGCCGGGGAGCTGTTTTTT
clone size: -; D gene: -; CDR3 length: 13; V gene: TRBV6-5; J gene: TRBJ1-2; CDR3 protein: CASSYLSNYGYTF; CDR3 DNA: TGTGCCAGCAGTTACCTCAGTAACTATGGCTACACCTTC
clone size: -; D gene: TRBD1; CDR3 length: 12; V gene: TRBV7-9; J gene: TRBJ2-5; CDR3 protein: CASSGGLETQYF; CDR3 DNA: TGTGCCAGCTCAGGGGGCCTAGAGACCCAGTACTTC
clone size: -; D gene: TRBD1; CDR3 length: 17; V gene: TRBV19; J gene: TRBJ1-5; CDR3 protein: CASSLPGTDNYNQPQHF; CDR3 DNA: TGTGCCAGTAGTCTCCCCGGGACAGACAACTACAATCAGCCCCAGCATTTT
clone size: -; D gene: -; CDR3 length: 17; V gene: TRBV6-1; J gene: TRBJ1-5; CDR3 protein: CASSEVVVLLSNQPQHF; CDR3 DNA: TGTGCCAGCAGTGAAGTAGTAGTTCTACTTAGCAATCAGCCCCAGCATTTT
clone size: -; D gene: TRBD1; CDR3 length: 15; V gene: TRBV6-6; J gene: TRBJ2-7; CDR3 protein: CASSSGQGSTYEQYF; CDR3 DNA: TGTGCCAGCAGTTCCGGACAGGGGTCCACCTACGAGCAGTACTTC
clone size: -; D gene: TRBD2; CDR3 length: 15; V gene: TRBV14; J gene: TRBJ2-7; CDR3 protein: CASSQASGRSYEQYF; CDR3 DNA: TGTGCCAGCAGCCAAGCTAGCGGGAGGTCCTACGAGCAGTACTTC
clone size: -; D gene: -; CDR3 length: 14; V gene: TRBV7-9; J gene: TRBJ1-5; CDR3 protein: CASSPQTDNQPQHF; CDR3 DNA: TGTGCCAGCAGCCCTCAGACAGATAATCAGCCCCAGCATTTT
clone size: -; D gene: -; CDR3 length: 14; V gene: TRBV2; J gene: TRBJ1-2; CDR3 protein: CASIPRRANYGYTF; CDR3 DNA: TGTGCCAGCATCCCCCGCAGGGCGAACTATGGCTACACCTTC
clone size: -; D gene: -; CDR3 length: 16; V gene: TRBV19; J gene: TRBJ2-6; CDR3 protein: CASSIDKGKGANVLTF; CDR3 DNA: TGTGCCAGTAGTATAGATAAGGGGAAAGGGGCCAACGTCCTGACTTTC